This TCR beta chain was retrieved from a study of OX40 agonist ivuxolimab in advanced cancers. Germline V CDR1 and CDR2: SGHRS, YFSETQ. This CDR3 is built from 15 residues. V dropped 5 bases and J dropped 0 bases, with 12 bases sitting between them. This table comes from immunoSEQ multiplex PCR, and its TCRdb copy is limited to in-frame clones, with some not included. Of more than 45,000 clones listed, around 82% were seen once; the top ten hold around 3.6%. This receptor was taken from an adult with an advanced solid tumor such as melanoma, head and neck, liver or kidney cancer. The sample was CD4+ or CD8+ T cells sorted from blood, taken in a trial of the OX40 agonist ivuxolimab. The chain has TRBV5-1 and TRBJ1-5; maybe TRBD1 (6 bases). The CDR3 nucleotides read TGCGCCAGCAGGTTGACAGGAAATAGCAATCAGCCCCAGCATTTT. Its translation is CASRLTGNSNQPQHF.